Below, 27 T cell receptor beta chains from the same sample are listed, as sequenced in a study of blood T cell repertoires in COVID-19. The method was immunoSEQ multiplex PCR; TCRdb's version includes in-frame clones alone and lacks a portion of them. The data contain over 200,000 clones, 75% to 90% of them seen just once; the ten biggest clones take up approximately 1.9%. The specimen sequenced was PBMCs or T cells enriched from blood (not recorded which). All receptors come from a woman between 45 and 60 years old who had recovered from COVID-19.

This clone appeared a single time. The chain has TRBV5-1 and TRBJ1-2; D possibly corresponds to TRBD1 (6 bases). The V and J ends lost 4 bases and 8 bases respectively, with 15 bases between them. The CDR3 length is 13 residues. The V gene's germline CDR1 is SGHRS and CDR2 YFSETQ. The DNA for the CDR3 is TGCGCCAGCAGCCTTGGCAGGGGCGCGGGCTACACCTTC. It translates to CASSLGRGAGYTF.

V usage is TRBV9 and J usage is TRBJ2-2; TRBD2 might be the D (5 bases). The CDR3 contains 15 residues. V was cut by 0 bases and J by 3 bases, with 9 bases left in between. Germline CDR1 and CDR2: SGDLS and YYNGEE. This CDR3 reads CASSVDRGHTGELFF. In nucleotides, the CDR3 is TGTGCCAGCAGCGTAGACCGGGGTCACACCGGGGAGCTGTTTTTT.

The chain recombines TRBV9 with TRBJ2-4, with a possible D match to TRBD2 (6 bases). CDR3 length: 15 residues. V was cut by 3 bases and J by 7 bases, with 17 bases left in between. CDR1 is SGDLS, CDR2 YYNGEE, per germline. CDR3 nucleotides: TGTGCCAGCAGCGCCCACCTCCGGGACTTTAACATTCAGTACTTC. It is translated as CASSAHLRDFNIQYF.

This chain's CDR3 is CASSEARAGRMREQYF. CDR3 nucleotide sequence: TGTGCCAGCAGTGAAGCAAGAGCTGGGAGGATGAGGGAGCAGTACTTC. This chain uses TRBV2 with TRBJ2-7; maybe TRBD2 (6 bases). The CDR3 sequence is 16 residues long. Germline CDR1 SNHLY, CDR2 FYNNEI. Trimming pared 0 bases from V and 7 bases from J, leaving 19 bases between. Based on the CDR3 plus reference TRBV2 and TRBJ2-7, the full variable domain is EPEVTQTPSHQVTQMGQEVILRCVPISNHLYFYWYRQILGQKVEFLVSFYNNEISEKSEIFDDQFSVERPDGSNFTLKIRSTKLEDSAMYFCASSEARAGRMREQYFGPGTRLTVT.

The chain joins TRBV15 to TRBJ1-6; unclear D gene. Between the trimmed V and J ends, which lost 6 bases and 6 bases, there was a span of 18 bases. There are 16 residues in the CDR3. Germline lookup yields CDR1 LNHNV and CDR2 YYDKDF (reference sequence). CDR3 nucleotide sequence: TGTGCCACCAGGGAGGGAGGGTCCTCCGGTAATTCACCCCTCCACTTT. It encodes CATREGGSSGNSPLHF.

This clone was recorded many times. The V and J genes are TRBV9 and TRBJ1-1, with D tentatively TRBD1 (6 bases). The length of the CDR3 is 15 residues. CDR1 is SGDLS, CDR2 YYNGEE, per germline. The V end lost 3 bases, the J end lost 0 bases, and 12 bases lay between the germline ends. The CDR3: CASSEVNRVNTEAFF. The DNA of the CDR3 is TGTGCCAGCAGCGAGGTTAACAGGGTGAACACTGAAGCTTTCTTT.

In its sample, this clone was seen once. The chain employs TRBV20-1 and TRBJ2-7; TRBD2 aligns across 8 bases. V was pared by 3 bases and J by 2 bases, with 6 bases of the junction left unmatched. This CDR3 spans 14 amino acids. Germline V lookup: CDR1 DFQATT, CDR2 SNEGSKA (reference sequence). CDR3 bases: TGCAGTGCTAGTCTGGATAGCGGGGCCTACGAGCAGTACTTC. Amino acids: CSASLDSGAYEQYF.

This chain joins TRBV7-9 and TRBJ1-5; D perhaps matches TRBD1 (6 bases). Germline-derived CDR1 and CDR2 are SEHNR and FQNEAQ (reference sequence). CDR3 length equals 14 residues. Trimming took off 8 bases at V and 0 bases at J, with 11 bases between the two ends. CDR3 protein: CASAGGNSNQPQHF. The DNA for the CDR3 is TGTGCCAGCGCGGGGGGCAATAGCAATCAGCCCCAGCATTTT.

CDR3 sequence reads: CASSISNGRALGGELFF. The CDR3 DNA sequence: TGTGCCAGTAGTATATCTAACGGGAGGGCCCTGGGCGGGGAGCTGTTTTTT. The chain recombines TRBV19 with TRBJ2-2; 8 nucleotides line up with TRBD2. This CDR3 is built from 17 residues. CDR1 is LNHDA, CDR2 SQIVND, per germline (reference sequence). After removal of 2 bases from V and 7 bases from J, the junction contained 12 bases not matched to a gene.

J is TRBJ1-1 and V is TRBV12-5; TRBD1 aligns across 7 bases. Germline V gene sequence: CDR1 LGHNT, CDR2 FRNRAP. J gave up 4 bases and V 11 bases, and 10 bases lay outside the gene matches. The CDR3 is 13 amino acids. In nucleotides, the CDR3 is TGTGCTGGGCGGCAGGGGGAAGGCACTGAAGCTTTCTTT. It yields the protein CAGRQGEGTEAFF.

The chain is built from TRBV5-1 and TRBJ1-2; D gene unclear. The CDR3 loop spans 13 amino acids. CDR1 is SGHRS and CDR2 is YFSETQ in the germline V gene. V lost 0 bases and J 2 bases, leaving 5 bases between the germline ends. The CDR3 coding sequence is TGCGCCAGCAGCTTGGTACAGAACTATGGCTACACCTTC. This translates into CASSLVQNYGYTF.

V is TRBV2 and J is TRBJ2-3, with 7 bases fitting TRBD1. Germline V lookup: CDR1 SNHLY, CDR2 FYNNEI. This CDR3 has 14 residues. V was clipped by 5 bases and J by 4 bases; unmatched bases: 6. The CDR3 DNA reads TGTGCCAGCAGTTCGCAACAGGGGCCAGATACGCAGTATTTT. It specifies CASSSQQGPDTQYF. The entire variable domain, with the rest obtained from reference TRBV2 and TRBJ2-3, is as follows: EPEVTQTPSHQVTQMGQEVILRCVPISNHLYFYWYRQILGQKVEFLVSFYNNEISEKSEIFDDQFSVERPDGSNFTLKIRSTKLEDSAMYFCASSSQQGPDTQYFGPGTRLTVL.

There are a few counts of this clone. The rearrangement uses TRBV7-9 and TRBJ1-3, with D unclear. CDR3 length equals 12 residues. Germline V gene data show CDR1 as SEHNR and CDR2 as FQNEAQ (reference sequence). The V and J ends lost 3 bases and 4 bases respectively, with 4 bases between them. In DNA, the CDR3 is TGTGCCAGCAGCTTCGGGGGAAACACCATATATTTT. It yields the protein CASSFGGNTIYF.

This clone appeared a few times. The rearrangement links TRBV15 to TRBJ2-7, with TRBD2 matching 9 bases. The CDR3 spans 14 residues. The germline V gene has CDR1 LNHNV and CDR2 YYDKDF (reference sequence). Unmatched junction bases numbered 8, after V lost 8 bases and J lost 3 bases. The CDR3: CATQRTSESYEQYF. CDR3 in DNA: TGTGCCACCCAAAGGACTAGCGAGAGCTACGAGCAGTACTTC.

The rearrangement joins TRBV2 to TRBJ2-1, with TRBD2 matching 8 bases. CDR1 is SNHLY and CDR2 is FYNNEI in the germline V gene. The CDR3 extends over 15 amino acids. V shed 3 bases and J 3 bases; nucleotides not matched to a gene: 4. The CDR3 sequence: CASSDGTSYYNEQFF. The CDR3 nucleotides read TGTGCCAGCAGTGACGGGACTAGTTACTACAATGAGCAGTTCTTC.

The chain has TRBV28 and TRBJ1-2; a weak D match, TRBD1 (5 bases). This CDR3 is built from 15 residues. V was cut by 5 bases and J by 3 bases, with 16 bases left in between. CDR1 is MDHEN and CDR2 is SYDVKM in the germline V gene. As DNA, the CDR3 is TGTGCCAGCAGTCCAGGGCCGTTAAATGACTATGGCTACACCTTC. Translated, it gives CASSPGPLNDYGYTF.

V and J are TRBV7-3 and TRBJ2-1, with 14 bases that match TRBD2. The J segment lost 8 bases and the V segment lost 3 bases, leaving 6 bases of the junction unmatched. Germline assignment: CDR1 SGHTA and CDR2 FQGTGA. This CDR3 is built from 16 residues. DNA for the CDR3: TGTGCCAGCAGCTTCGGACTAGCGGGAGGCGGGGATGAGCAGTTCTTC. Translation: CASSFGLAGGGDEQFF. Full variable domain (missing parts from reference TRBV7-3 and TRBJ2-1): GAGVSQTPSNKVTEKGKYVELRCDPISGHTALYWYRQSLGQGPEFLIYFQGTGAADDSGLPNDRFFAVRPEGSVSTLKIQRTERGDSAVYLCASSFGLAGGGDEQFFGPGTRLTVL.

The V gene is TRBV3-1 (or the pseudogene TRBV3-2), the J gene TRBJ2-1; TRBD2 is a possible D gene (5 bases). CDR1 LGHDT and CDR2 YNNKEL come from the germline V gene (reference sequence). The CDR3 runs 13 residues. The V end lost 7 bases, the J end lost 8 bases, and 15 bases lay between the germline ends. The CDR3 nucleotides are TGTGCCAGCAAGAGAGGGAGTAGGCATGAGCAGTTCTTC. It is translated as CASKRGSRHEQFF.

The chain carries TRBV5-4 and TRBJ2-3; 9 bases are shared with TRBD2. After removal of 8 bases from V and 4 bases from J, the junction contained 8 bases not matched to a gene. Germline V gene lookup returns CDR1 SGHNT and CDR2 YYREEE (reference sequence). The CDR3 runs 14 residues. For the CDR3, the DNA is TGTGCCAGTGGGGCGGGAGGGATTTCAGATACGCAGTATTTT. Encoded protein: CASGAGGISDTQYF.

The genes are TRBV27 and TRBJ1-4; D is unclear. V lost 0 bases to trimming and J lost 4 bases, with 9 bases between them. This CDR3 is built from 15 residues. Germline V gene data show CDR1 as MNHEY and CDR2 as SMNVEV (reference sequence). The CDR3 nucleotides are TGTGCCAGCAGTTTATCGATAATCGGTAATGAAAAACTGTTTTTT. Protein: CASSLSIIGNEKLFF.

This chain links TRBV24-1 with TRBJ2-1; D is unclear. CDR3 length: 15 amino acids. The germline V and J ends were trimmed by 7 bases and 5 bases, with 17 bases remaining between them. Germline V gives CDR1 KGHDR, CDR2 SFDVKD. The CDR3 here is CATSGSELPDNEQFF. The CDR3 nucleotides read TGTGCCACCAGCGGAAGCGAGCTACCTGACAATGAGCAGTTCTTC.

The CDR3 DNA reads TGTGCCAGCAGCCCACCTTTAGACCCGGGACAGGGATACAATGAGCAGTTCTTC. Encoded protein: CASSPPLDPGQGYNEQFF. The chain couples TRBV7-9 to TRBJ2-1, with 9 bases matching TRBD1. The CDR3 totals 18 residues. V was pared by 5 bases and J by 4 bases, with 15 bases of the junction left unmatched. Germline CDR1 SEHNR, CDR2 FQNEAQ (reference sequence).

The chain has TRBV10-3 and TRBJ2-7; possibly TRBD2 for D (7 bases). In germline, CDR1 is ENHRY, CDR2 SYGVKD. The V and J ends lost 0 bases and 9 bases respectively, with 12 bases between them. This CDR3 contains 13 residues. CDR3 amino acids: CAISESGGRGQYF. In DNA, the CDR3 is TGTGCCATCAGTGAGTCCGGGGGGCGGGGGCAGTACTTC.

V gene TRBV2 combines with J gene TRBJ1-1, with D tentatively TRBD1 (6 bases). The germline CDR1 and CDR2 sequences are SNHLY and FYNNEI. V lost 6 bases, J lost 1 base, and 18 bases lay in between. This CDR3 has 16 residues. The CDR3 loop is CASSYPGGLGNTEAFF. CDR3 nucleotides: TGTGCCAGCAGCTACCCGGGGGGGCTTGGGAACACTGAAGCTTTCTTT.

The chain links TRBV15 to TRBJ2-5; weak D call: TRBD2 (6 bases). Trimming cost V 1 base and J 3 bases, with 12 bases left between them. This CDR3 contains 15 residues. CDR1 is LNHNV and CDR2 is YYDKDF in the germline V gene (reference sequence). CDR3 sequence: CATSRGGRREETQYF. The CDR3 nucleotides are TGTGCCACCAGCAGAGGAGGGAGGCGGGAAGAGACCCAGTACTTC.

For the CDR3, the DNA is TGTGCCAGCAGCTTAGTCCTTGCGCAGTATTTT. Its translation is CASSLVLAQYF. V usage is TRBV7-2 and J usage is TRBJ2-3; D is unclear. V was trimmed by 1 base and J by 10 bases, leaving 6 bases between them. The CDR3 length is 11 residues. CDR1 SGHTA and CDR2 FQGNSA come from the germline V gene.

The gene calls are TRBV27 and TRBJ1-5; TRBD1 might be the D (6 bases). CDR1 MNHEY and CDR2 SMNVEV come from the germline V gene (reference sequence). The CDR3 extends over 15 amino acids. The ends were cut back, 3 bases at V and 0 bases at J, with 9 bases in the middle. CDR3 in DNA: TGTGCCAGCAGTTTGGGGGCGGGTAGCAATCAGCCCCAGCATTTT. It is translated as CASSLGAGSNQPQHF.